These 18 T cell receptor beta chains were all obtained from the same sample, sequenced in a study of blood T cells in healthy people across ages (dated by TCRdb to the mid-2010s). The receptor library was made with 5' RACE. TCRdb names Illumina HiSeq 2500 as the instrument used. A second PCR of roughly 6 to 11 cycles was run with a J-beta primer mix and a sample-barcoded 5' primer. TCRdb passed the public sequencing reads through fastp at Q25 and MiXCR, retaining productive beta sequences. Each record represents a unique CDR3 protein, reported with the most common genes and DNA among its rows. The sample table holds 650,000 to 1,000,000 distinct CDR3 sequences, of which roughly 40% were seen once. The top ten clonotypes cover 10% to 15% of the sample. Sequencing used blood. The receptors derive from a man aged 18 to 29 in good health.

The sample holds a few counts of this clonotype. The chain employs TRBV7-9 and TRBJ2-1; D is perhaps TRBD1 (6 bases). The CDR3 spans 15 residues. V was shortened by 3 bases and J by 3 bases, with 12 bases between the two germline ends. Germline V gives CDR1 SEHNR, CDR2 FQNEAQ (reference sequence). CDR3: CASSFSEGHYNEQFF. The CDR3 DNA reads as TGTGCCAGCAGCTTTTCCGAGGGACACTACAATGAGCAGTTCTTC.

This clonotype was counted only a few times. V is TRBV12-3 or TRBV12-4 and J is TRBJ1-1; no reliable D call. This CDR3 has 15 residues. V lost 5 bases and J 3 bases, leaving 16 bases between the germline ends. For the CDR3, the DNA is TGTGCCAGCAGTCCCGACCGAAGGTTGGACACTGAAGCTTTCTTT. It yields the protein CASSPDRRLDTEAFF.

Notes on this clonotype: This may come from a read error, since a much larger clone is one base off. V and J are TRBV12-3 or TRBV12-4 and TRBJ2-7; unclear D gene. Trimming shortened V by 11 bases and J by 0 bases, and 14 bases separated the two germline ends. CDR3 length: 13 amino acids. The CDR3 sequence: CAGTFGPSYEQYF. The CDR3 DNA reads TGTGCCGGCACCTTTGGCCCCTCCTACGAGCAGTACTTC.

Comments on this clonotype: At one end the junction does not follow the germline gene, possibly because of a read error. The rearrangement joins TRBV7-2 to TRBJ1-2; a possible D gene is TRBD1 (6 bases). Germline values: CDR1 SGHTA, CDR2 FQGNSA. The CDR3 sequence is 15 residues long. The CDR3 DNA reads as TGTGCCCGCAGCTTAGCGGGCAGGGGTTATGGTGGCTACACCTTC. Protein sequence: CARSLAGRGYGGYTF.

This clonotype was seen a few times. V is TRBV20-1 and J is TRBJ2-5; D gene uncertain. This CDR3 spans 12 amino acids. The V end was cut by 8 bases, the J end by 2 bases, with 12 bases between. Germline CDR1 and CDR2: DFQATT and SNEGSKA (reference sequence). The CDR3 reads CSSLGIQETQYF. The DNA of the CDR3 is TGCAGTTCCCTGGGCATACAAGAGACCCAGTACTTC.

The chain uses TRBV12-3 or TRBV12-4 and TRBJ1-2, with D possibly being TRBD1 (5 bases). This CDR3 contains 13 residues. V dropped 5 bases and J dropped 6 bases, with 13 bases sitting between them. The CDR3 DNA follows: TGTGCCAGCAGTCCACGGGACTCAAATGGCTACACCTTC. This codes for CASSPRDSNGYTF.

This clonotype was found a few times. The chain is built from TRBV20-1 and TRBJ2-5; 10 nucleotides line up with TRBD2. This CDR3 is built from 15 residues. Germline CDR1 DFQATT, CDR2 SNEGSKA (reference sequence). After removal of 0 bases from V and 5 bases from J, the junction contained 6 bases not matched to a gene. The CDR3 protein is CSARDLLAGAETQYF. CDR3 bases: TGCAGTGCTAGAGATCTCCTAGCGGGGGCGGAGACCCAGTACTTC.

This chain links TRBV5-1 with TRBJ1-4; D not certain. This CDR3 contains 16 residues. The V end was cut by 0 bases, the J end by 8 bases, with 17 bases between. From germline, CDR1 is SGHRS and CDR2 YFSETQ. CDR3 bases: TGCGCCAGCAGCTTGGGAGGGTTGGAAAGAGGAGAAAAACTGTTTTTT. It specifies CASSLGGLERGEKLFF. Complete variable domain (other parts from reference TRBV5-1 and TRBJ1-4): KAGVTQTPRYLIKTRGQQVTLSCSPISGHRSVSWYQQTPGQGLQFLFEYFSETQRNKGNFPGRFSGRQFSNSRSEMNVSTLELGDSALYLCASSLGGLERGEKLFFGSGTQLSVL.

This clonotype was counted only a few times. This chain uses TRBV14 with TRBJ2-1; TRBD2 might be the D (5 bases). V gave up 3 bases and J gave up 12 bases, with 15 bases separating them. The germline V gene has CDR1 SGHDN and CDR2 FVKESK. The CDR3 extends over 13 amino acids. The CDR3 is CASSHDTGRWQFF. For the CDR3, the DNA is TGTGCCAGCAGCCACGACACGGGAAGGTGGCAGTTCTTC.

The CDR3 loop reads CASSLMRGGERYNEQFF. In DNA, the CDR3 is TGCGCCAGCAGCCTCATGAGGGGCGGGGAGCGCTACAATGAGCAGTTCTTC. The genes are TRBV4-3 and TRBJ2-1, with a possible D match to TRBD2 (6 bases). Germline loops: CDR1 LGHNA, CDR2 YSLEER. V was cut by 4 bases and J by 3 bases, with 19 bases left in between. The CDR3 totals 17 residues.

This clonotype was counted at least ten times. J is TRBJ1-2 and V is TRBV10-3, with D hard to call. Trimming took off 6 bases at V and 10 bases at J, with 9 bases between the two ends. Germline V gene data show CDR1 as ENHRY and CDR2 as SYGVKD. The CDR3 spans 10 residues. CDR3: CAIRDLHYTF. In nucleotides, the CDR3 is TGTGCCATCAGGGACTTACACTACACCTTC.

J is TRBJ2-5 and V is TRBV20-1; D gene unclear. Germline V lookup: CDR1 DFQATT, CDR2 SNEGSKA (reference sequence). V lost 4 bases, J lost 3 bases, and 15 bases lay in between. This CDR3 has 14 amino acids. The CDR3 nucleotides are TGCAGTGCTAAGCCTCGTTCGAGCGAAGAGACCCAGTACTTC. Its translation is CSAKPRSSEETQYF.

This clonotype occurred a few times. The chain joins TRBV24-1 to TRBJ1-1, with a possible D match to TRBD1 (5 bases). V was shortened by 2 bases and J by 7 bases, with 10 bases between the two germline ends. This CDR3 has 13 residues. From germline, CDR1 is KGHDR and CDR2 SFDVKD. The CDR3 bases are TGTGCCACCAGTGATTCTCGGGGCGTTGAAGCTTTCTTT. Translated, it gives CATSDSRGVEAFF.

The chain employs TRBV3-1 and TRBJ2-5, with D perhaps matching TRBD1 (6 bases). This CDR3 comprises 13 residues. Germline CDR1 is LGHDT and CDR2 is YNNKEL (reference sequence). Trimming took 4 bases from V and 11 from J, leaving 17 bases between them. The chain's CDR3 is CASSLKGGWEQYF. CDR3 DNA sequence: TGTGCCAGCAGCCTAAAAGGGGGTTGGGAGCAGTACTTC.

This clonotype was seen more than once but under ten times. This chain links TRBV9 with TRBJ1-4, with D perhaps matching TRBD1 (6 bases). This CDR3 contains 15 residues. V was clipped by 0 bases and J by 8 bases, with 14 bases between them. CDR1 and CDR2 (germline): SGDLS, YYNGEE. The CDR3 DNA sequence: TGTGCCAGCAGCGTAGGATTCGAGGGGGGAGAAAAACTGTTTTTT. Residues: CASSVGFEGGEKLFF.

This clonotype was counted only a few times. The V call is TRBV4-3, the J call TRBJ2-1; the D gene is possibly TRBD2 (6 bases). The CDR3 runs to 15 residues. Germline V gene sequence: CDR1 LGHNA, CDR2 YSLEER. Trimming pared 0 bases from V and 9 bases from J, leaving 15 bases between. CDR3 amino acids: CASSQEGPPGGEQFF. The CDR3 nucleotides read TGCGCCAGCAGCCAAGAAGGCCCTCCCGGGGGTGAGCAGTTCTTC.

The gene calls are TRBV7-9 and TRBJ1-6, with 7 bases fitting TRBD1. CDR3 size: 15 residues. With 6 bases clipped from V and 6 bases from J, the junction kept 8 bases outside the gene matches. The germline V gene encodes CDR1 SEHNR and CDR2 FQNEAQ (reference sequence). For the CDR3, the DNA is TGTGCCAGCAGTGTAAGACAGGGACGTAATTCACCCCTCCACTTT. Translation gives CASSVRQGRNSPLHF.

This chain uses TRBV6-1 with TRBJ2-7; D might be TRBD1 (5 bases). V lost 2 bases to trimming and J lost 2 bases, with 7 bases between them. This CDR3 contains 13 residues. Germline loops: CDR1 MNHNS, CDR2 SASEGT. The CDR3 nucleotides are TGTGCCAGCAGTGAACGACAGCCCTACGAGCAGTACTTC. Amino acid sequence: CASSERQPYEQYF.